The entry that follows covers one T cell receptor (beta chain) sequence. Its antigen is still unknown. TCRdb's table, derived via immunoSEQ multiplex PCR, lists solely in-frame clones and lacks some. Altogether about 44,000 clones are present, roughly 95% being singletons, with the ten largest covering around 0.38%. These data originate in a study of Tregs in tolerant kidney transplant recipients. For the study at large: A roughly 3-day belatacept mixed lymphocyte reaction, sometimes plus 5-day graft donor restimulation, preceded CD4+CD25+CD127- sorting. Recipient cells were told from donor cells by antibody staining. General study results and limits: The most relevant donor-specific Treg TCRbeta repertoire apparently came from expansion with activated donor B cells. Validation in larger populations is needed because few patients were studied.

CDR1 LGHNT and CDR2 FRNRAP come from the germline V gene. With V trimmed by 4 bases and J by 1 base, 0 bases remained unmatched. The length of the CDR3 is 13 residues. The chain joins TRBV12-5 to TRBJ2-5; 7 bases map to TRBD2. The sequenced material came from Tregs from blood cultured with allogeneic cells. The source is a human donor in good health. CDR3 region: CASGSSGQETQYF. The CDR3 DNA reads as TGTGCTAGTGGTTCTAGCGGCCAAGAGACCCAGTACTTC.